This TCR beta chain came from a study of siplizumab effects on memory and regulatory T cells. Sequenced by immunoSEQ multiplex PCR; TCRdb stores in-frame clones only, minus some. The table shows roughly 60,000 clones, with 80% to 95% occurring only once. The CDR3 spans 15 residues. With 1 base removed from V and 1 base from J, the gap between germline ends came to 8 bases. From germline, CDR1 is MNHNS and CDR2 SASEGT. Sequencing input: CD8+ T cells sorted from blood. The sequence was obtained from a human donor in good health. The rearrangement joins TRBV6-1 to TRBJ2-4; D remains unclear. The DNA of the CDR3 is TGTGCCAGCAGTGAAGTTGGGTTGGCCAAAAACATTCAGTACTTC. Protein: CASSEVGLAKNIQYF.